A single sample gave rise to the 27 T cell receptor beta chains below, sequenced in a study of T-cell reconstitution after alpha-beta-depleted transplantation in children. As it was prepared, the TCRbeta library received unique molecular identifiers. TCRdb itself ran the PCR reads through MiXCR, one entry per CDR3 protein. Of a few hundred thousand distinct CDR3 sequences listed, approximately 13% are singletons. Sequences were derived from PBMCs, mostly from graft donor cells, sampled 360 days after TCRalphabeta/CD19-depleted stem cell transplant. The receptor set was obtained from a male patient between 10 and 17 years old who had a stem cell transplant for acute myeloid leukemia, so the T cells may come from the graft donor.

The rearrangement joins TRBV30 to TRBJ1-1; D might be TRBD1 (6 bases). The CDR3 sequence is 14 residues long. Germline loops: CDR1 GTSNPN, CDR2 SVGIG (reference sequence). V was clipped by 0 bases and J by 4 bases, with 12 bases between them. CDR3 sequence: CAWSVEGVGTEAFF. The CDR3 nucleotides read TGTGCCTGGAGTGTCGAGGGGGTAGGCACTGAAGCTTTCTTT.

The V gene is TRBV14, the J gene TRBJ2-7; TRBD2 aligns across 7 bases. The germline V gene has CDR1 SGHDN and CDR2 FVKESK. The V and J ends lost 3 bases and 0 bases, in that order; junction bases with no gene match: 2. This CDR3 spans 14 amino acids. The CDR3 DNA reads TGTGCCAGCAGCCACGGACTAGGCTCCTACGAGCAGTACTTC. It specifies CASSHGLGSYEQYF.

The gene calls are TRBV5-4 and TRBJ2-3; weak D call: TRBD2 (6 bases). Deletions cut 3 bases from V and 1 base from J, with 12 bases between. Germline V lookup: CDR1 SGHNT, CDR2 YYREEE (reference sequence). The CDR3 loop spans 15 amino acids. The CDR3 is CASSSSSVGTDTQYF. As DNA, the CDR3 is TGTGCCAGCAGCTCCTCTAGCGTTGGCACAGATACGCAGTATTTT.

This rearrangement joins TRBV20-1 to TRBJ2-7; D possibly uses TRBD1 or TRBD2 (5 bases each). Trimming cost V 8 bases and J 2 bases, with 19 bases left between them. The CDR3 is made up of 14 amino acids. Germline V gene sequence: CDR1 DFQATT, CDR2 SNEGSKA (reference sequence). Written as DNA, the CDR3 is TGCAGTCCCTCCACGAGGGGTCTCCCCTACGAGCAGTACTTC. The encoded protein is CSPSTRGLPYEQYF.

The chain carries TRBV12-3 or TRBV12-4 and TRBJ2-3; D might be TRBD2 (5 bases). Between the trimmed V and J ends, which lost 3 bases and 2 bases, there was a span of 12 bases. The CDR3 has 15 amino acids. CDR3 in amino acids: CASSFDYRSTDTQYF. Written as DNA, the CDR3 is TGTGCCAGCAGTTTTGACTACCGGTCCACAGATACGCAGTATTTT.

This clonotype has more than one count but fewer than ten. The V gene is TRBV4-3, the J gene TRBJ2-1, with 12 nucleotides matching TRBD2. The CDR3 runs 17 residues. CDR1 and CDR2 (germline): LGHNA, YSLEER. The J segment lost 12 bases and the V segment lost 4 bases, leaving 16 bases of the junction unmatched. The CDR3 region is CASSRTPTSGRYLGQFF. CDR3 sequence (DNA): TGCGCCAGCAGCCGCACTCCTACTAGCGGGAGGTACCTGGGGCAGTTCTTC.

This clonotype was seen only a few times. This sequence joins TRBV18 and TRBJ2-7; D is uncertain. Germline V gene sequence: CDR1 KGHSH, CDR2 LQKENI. V gave up 4 bases and J gave up 4 bases, with 14 bases separating them. The CDR3 length is 14 residues. The CDR3 here is CASSQVGSGYEQYF. CDR3 coding DNA: TGTGCCAGCTCACAAGTAGGTTCTGGGTACGAGCAGTACTTC.

This clonotype was recorded at least ten times. V usage is TRBV28 and J usage is TRBJ2-1; tentative D call: TRBD2 (5 bases). Trimming removed 6 bases from V and 9 bases from J, with 12 bases in between. This CDR3 is built from 12 residues. Germline CDR1 is MDHEN and CDR2 is SYDVKM. The CDR3 spells CASSQLGGEQFF. The CDR3 nucleotides are TGTGCCAGCAGCCAACTAGGTGGTGAGCAGTTCTTC.

This clonotype has only a few counts. V is TRBV29-1 and J is TRBJ2-5; 7 bases line up with TRBD2. The germline V gene encodes CDR1 SQVTM and CDR2 ANQGSEA. Losses at the gene ends were 4 bases for V and 5 bases for J; bases not matched to a gene: 13. The CDR3 covers 15 residues. CDR3 sequence (DNA): TGCAGCGTTGTGACTAGCCGGGGGTTTCGGGAGACCCAGTACTTC. It is translated as CSVVTSRGFRETQYF.

The chain combines TRBV7-2 with TRBJ2-7; D remains ambiguous. CDR3 length: 14 amino acids. Between the trimmed V and J ends, which lost 1 base and 3 bases, there was a span of 10 bases. In germline, CDR1 is SGHTA, CDR2 FQGNSA. Here the CDR3 reads CASSLDRYLYEQYF. CDR3 DNA: TGTGCCAGCAGCTTAGACAGATACCTCTACGAGCAGTACTTC.

The rearrangement uses TRBV15 and TRBJ2-1; 7 bases fit TRBD1. V trimming: 1 base; J trimming: 6 bases; junction bases outside the gene matches: 12. The CDR3 is made up of 17 amino acids. In germline, CDR1 is LNHNV, CDR2 YYDKDF (reference sequence). CDR3 region: CATSRVVGTGETNEQFF. The DNA of the CDR3 is TGTGCCACCAGCAGAGTAGTCGGAACAGGGGAGACCAATGAGCAGTTCTTC.

This clonotype was recorded a few times. This chain connects TRBV12-3 or TRBV12-4 to TRBJ2-2, with 10 bases fitting TRBD2. There are 17 residues in the CDR3. V lost 5 bases to trimming and J lost 4 bases; unmatched junction nucleotides: 10. The CDR3 is CASSPGVAGGGTGELFF. The CDR3 nucleotides are TGTGCCAGCAGTCCCGGTGTAGCGGGAGGCGGCACCGGGGAGCTGTTTTTT.

This clonotype was seen a handful of times. V and J are TRBV10-3 and TRBJ2-1; D tentatively reads TRBD1 or TRBD2 (5 bases each). CDR3 size: 15 residues. V was clipped by 4 bases and J by 7 bases, with 17 bases between them. Germline lookup yields CDR1 ENHRY and CDR2 SYGVKD. The CDR3 bases are TGTGCCATCAGTGTTCCTTTCGGGGCTAGGAATGAGCAGTTCTTC. Translation: CAISVPFGARNEQFF.

The chain is built from TRBV4-1 and TRBJ2-2; 9 nucleotides agree with TRBD1. V lost 0 bases, J lost 3 bases, and 11 bases stayed unmatched. Germline V gene data show CDR1 as MGHRA and CDR2 as YSYEKL. The CDR3 runs to 19 residues. CDR3: CASSQERQGDRADTGELFF. In DNA, the CDR3 is TGCGCCAGCAGCCAAGAAAGGCAAGGGGACAGGGCCGACACCGGGGAGCTGTTTTTT.

This clonotype was counted at least ten times. The V call is TRBV21-1, the J call TRBJ2-1; TRBD1, as called in the table, went unchecked against the DNA. TRBV21-1 is a recognized pseudogene. This CDR3 spans 15 amino acids. The CDR3 reads CATSMGESSYNEQFF. Here the CDR3 DNA reads TGTGCCACCTCGATGGGGGAGAGCTCCTACAATGAGCAGTTCTTC.

This chain joins TRBV5-1 and TRBJ2-7, with 7 bases fitting TRBD1. The CDR3 consists of 14 residues. Germline trimming cut 3 bases from V and 4 bases from J; bases unmatched to any gene: 7. Germline CDR1 and CDR2: SGHRS and YFSETQ. The CDR3 DNA sequence: TGCGCCAGCAGCTACAGGGGACCTCCGTACGAGCAGTACTTC. Translating it yields CASSYRGPPYEQYF.

As to this clonotype: Germline and junction disagree at one end, which may indicate a read error. The chain combines TRBV12-3 or TRBV12-4 with TRBJ2-1, with D perhaps assigned TRBD1 or TRBD2 (6 bases each). This CDR3 is built from 19 residues. The chain's CDR3 is CARSSTWTRLGGWDNEQFF. The CDR3 DNA is TGTGCCCGCAGTTCGACCTGGACACGACTAGGGGGGTGGGACAATGAGCAGTTCTTC.

The chain joins TRBV6-5 to TRBJ2-7; 7 bases line up with TRBD2. CDR1 and CDR2 (germline): MNHEY, SVGAGI. Trimming cost V 4 bases and J 3 bases; bases outside gene matches: 6. CDR3 size: 14 residues. The CDR3 DNA follows: TGTGCCAGCAGTTCGGCGGGAGAGAACTACGAGCAGTACTTC. Protein product: CASSSAGENYEQYF.

There are a few counts of this clonotype. This CDR3 reads CASSLRRLYNSPLHF. The CDR3 region has the DNA TGTGCCAGCAGTTTACGTAGACTCTATAATTCACCCCTCCACTTT. This rearrangement joins TRBV12-3 or TRBV12-4 to TRBJ1-6, with no clear D. V dropped 2 bases and J dropped 3 bases, with 8 bases sitting between them. This CDR3 has 15 amino acids.

This clonotype has only a few counts. The chain has TRBV29-1 and TRBJ2-5, with D possibly TRBD2 on 5 matching bases. The CDR3 extends over 14 amino acids. Germline CDR1 reads SQVTM; CDR2 reads ANQGSEA. With 5 bases removed from V and 5 bases from J, the gap between germline ends came to 18 bases. The CDR3 here is CSVPRGTRRETQYF. CDR3 nucleotides: TGCAGCGTTCCCCGGGGTACGCGGAGGGAGACCCAGTACTTC.

This chain uses TRBV9 with TRBJ2-7; D is possibly TRBD1 (5 bases). Trimming pared 3 bases from V and 4 bases from J, leaving 14 bases between. Looked up from germline, CDR1 is SGDLS and CDR2 is YYNGEE. The CDR3 is 14 residues long. CDR3 region: CASSASSQGYEQYF. The CDR3 bases are TGTGCCAGCAGCGCCTCATCTCAGGGATACGAGCAGTACTTC.

This clonotype was seen a few times. V and J are TRBV12-3 or TRBV12-4 and TRBJ2-1; TRBD2 is a possible D gene (6 bases). V lost 5 bases and J 1 base, leaving 15 bases between the germline ends. The CDR3 spans 16 residues. The CDR3 reads CASSAPGLASYNEQFF. The DNA for the CDR3 is TGTGCCAGCAGTGCGCCGGGACTCGCTTCCTACAATGAGCAGTTCTTC.

The sample holds a few counts of this clonotype. The chain employs TRBV20-1 and TRBJ2-1; 7 nucleotides match TRBD2. The trim removed 6 bases at V and 12 bases at J, leaving 14 bases unmatched. CDR1 and CDR2 from the germline V gene are DFQATT and SNEGSKA (reference sequence). The CDR3 covers 13 residues. CDR3 bases: TGCAGTGCAGCGCTAGCGGCCCCCCTGGGGCAGTTCTTC. It encodes CSAALAAPLGQFF.

V gene TRBV5-1 combines with J gene TRBJ2-1; no reliable D call. This CDR3 region has 16 residues. The V gene's germline CDR1 is SGHRS and CDR2 YFSETQ. V lost 0 bases, J lost 0 bases, and 10 bases lay in between. The CDR3 is CASSLGPVSSYNEQFF. The CDR3 region has the DNA TGCGCCAGCAGCTTGGGTCCAGTAAGCTCCTACAATGAGCAGTTCTTC.

This clonotype was recorded at least ten times. The chain joins TRBV20-1 to TRBJ2-5; tentatively, D is TRBD2 (6 bases). Germline-derived CDR1 and CDR2 are DFQATT and SNEGSKA (reference sequence). Deletions cut 5 bases from V and 5 bases from J, with 12 bases between. This CDR3 has 12 residues. The CDR3 sequence: CSADAGRETQYF. The CDR3 nucleotides read TGCAGTGCTGACGCGGGGCGGGAGACCCAGTACTTC.

This clonotype was seen repeatedly, ten times or more. The chain combines TRBV18 with TRBJ2-1; D remains unclear. Trimming left V 0 bases short and J 5 bases short, with 14 bases between. From germline, CDR1 is KGHSH and CDR2 LQKENI. CDR3 length: 16 residues. Here the CDR3 DNA reads TGTGCCAGCTCACCACCGTGGGCAGTTATTGACAATGAGCAGTTCTTC. As protein: CASSPPWAVIDNEQFF.

This clonotype was seen at least ten times. V usage is TRBV7-3 and J usage is TRBJ2-2, with D perhaps given as TRBD1 or TRBD2 (5 bases each). V shed 5 bases and J shed 3 bases, with 19 bases lying between them. Germline CDR1 is SGHTA and CDR2 is FQGTGA. The CDR3 has 17 residues. DNA of the CDR3: TGTGCCAGCAGCCCCAGAGCCCGGGGACGGGACACCGGGGAGCTGTTTTTT. Amino acid sequence: CASSPRARGRDTGELFF. The full variable domain, its missing parts supplied by reference TRBV7-3 and TRBJ2-2, is GAGVSQTPSNKVTEKGKYVELRCDPISGHTALYWYRQSLGQGPEFLIYFQGTGAADDSGLPNDRFFAVRPEGSVSTLKIQRTERGDSAVYLCASSPRARGRDTGELFFGEGSRLTVL.